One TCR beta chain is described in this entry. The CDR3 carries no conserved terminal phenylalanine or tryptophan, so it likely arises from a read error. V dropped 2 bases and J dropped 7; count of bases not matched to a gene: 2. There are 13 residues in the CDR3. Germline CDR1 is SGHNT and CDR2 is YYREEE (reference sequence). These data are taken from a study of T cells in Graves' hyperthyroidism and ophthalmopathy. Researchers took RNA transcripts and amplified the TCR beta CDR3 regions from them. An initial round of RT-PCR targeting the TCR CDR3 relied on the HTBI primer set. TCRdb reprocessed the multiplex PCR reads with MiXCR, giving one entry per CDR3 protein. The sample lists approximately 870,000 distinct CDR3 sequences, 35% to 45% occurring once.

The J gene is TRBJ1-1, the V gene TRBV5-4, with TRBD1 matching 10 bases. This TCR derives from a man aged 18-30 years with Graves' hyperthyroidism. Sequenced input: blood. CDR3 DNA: TGTGCCAGCAGCTTTGGACAGGGGGGTGAAGCTTTCCTT. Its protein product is CASSFGQGGEAFL.